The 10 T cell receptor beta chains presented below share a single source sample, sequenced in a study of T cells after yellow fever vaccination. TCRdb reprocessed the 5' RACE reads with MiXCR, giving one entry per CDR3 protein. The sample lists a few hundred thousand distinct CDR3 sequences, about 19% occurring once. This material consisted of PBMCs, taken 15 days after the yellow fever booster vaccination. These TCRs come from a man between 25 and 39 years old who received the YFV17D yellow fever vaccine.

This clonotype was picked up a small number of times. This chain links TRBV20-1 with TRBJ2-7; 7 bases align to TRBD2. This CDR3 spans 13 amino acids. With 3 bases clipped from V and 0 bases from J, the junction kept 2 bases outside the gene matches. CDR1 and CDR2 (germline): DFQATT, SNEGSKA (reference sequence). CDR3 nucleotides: TGCAGTGCTAGGGGGGACTACTCCTACGAGCAGTACTTC. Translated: CSARGDYSYEQYF.

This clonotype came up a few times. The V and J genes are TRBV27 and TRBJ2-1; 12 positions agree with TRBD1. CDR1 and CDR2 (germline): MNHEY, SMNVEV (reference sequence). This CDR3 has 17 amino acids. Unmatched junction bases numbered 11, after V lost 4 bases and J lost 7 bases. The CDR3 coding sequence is TGTGCCAGCAGTTCCCGAGGGACAGGGGGCTCTAGGAATGAGCAGTTCTTC. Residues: CASSSRGTGGSRNEQFF.

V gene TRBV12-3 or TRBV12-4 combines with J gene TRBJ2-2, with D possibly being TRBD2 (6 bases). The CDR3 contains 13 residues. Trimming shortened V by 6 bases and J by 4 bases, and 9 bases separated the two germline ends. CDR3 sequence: CASRRDFTGELFF. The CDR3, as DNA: TGTGCCAGCAGAAGGGACTTCACCGGGGAGCTGTTTTTT.

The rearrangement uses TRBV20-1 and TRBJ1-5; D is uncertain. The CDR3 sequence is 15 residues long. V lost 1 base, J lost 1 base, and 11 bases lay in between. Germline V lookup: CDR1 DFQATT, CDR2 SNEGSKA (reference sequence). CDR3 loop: CSARAMEASNQPQHF. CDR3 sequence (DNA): TGCAGTGCTAGAGCAATGGAGGCGAGCAATCAGCCCCAGCATTTT.

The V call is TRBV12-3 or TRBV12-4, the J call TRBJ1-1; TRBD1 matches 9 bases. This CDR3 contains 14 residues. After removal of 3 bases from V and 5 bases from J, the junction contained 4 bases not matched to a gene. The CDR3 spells CASSFGTGRTEAFF. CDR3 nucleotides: TGTGCCAGCAGTTTTGGGACAGGGAGGACTGAAGCTTTCTTT.

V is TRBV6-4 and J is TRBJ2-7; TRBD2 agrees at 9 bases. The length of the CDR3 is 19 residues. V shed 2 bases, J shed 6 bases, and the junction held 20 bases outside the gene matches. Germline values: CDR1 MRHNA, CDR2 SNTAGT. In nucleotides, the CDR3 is TGTGCCAGCAGTGACCCGAAGGGGCGGGAGGGCCGCCGAGTATCCGAGCAGTACTTC. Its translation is CASSDPKGREGRRVSEQYF.

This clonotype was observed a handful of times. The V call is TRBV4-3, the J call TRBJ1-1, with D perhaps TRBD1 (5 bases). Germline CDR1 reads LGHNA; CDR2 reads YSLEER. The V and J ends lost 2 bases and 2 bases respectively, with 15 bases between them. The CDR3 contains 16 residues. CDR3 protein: CASSQSAGLGNTEAFF. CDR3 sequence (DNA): TGCGCCAGCAGCCAATCCGCGGGACTGGGAAACACTGAAGCTTTCTTT.

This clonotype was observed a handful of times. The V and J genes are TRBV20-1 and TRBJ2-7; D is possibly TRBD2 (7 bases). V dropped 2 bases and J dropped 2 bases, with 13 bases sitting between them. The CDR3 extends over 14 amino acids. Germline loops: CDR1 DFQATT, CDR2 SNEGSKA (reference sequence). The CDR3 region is CSARKGEGPYEQYF. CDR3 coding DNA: TGCAGTGCTAGAAAGGGGGAGGGACCCTACGAGCAGTACTTC.

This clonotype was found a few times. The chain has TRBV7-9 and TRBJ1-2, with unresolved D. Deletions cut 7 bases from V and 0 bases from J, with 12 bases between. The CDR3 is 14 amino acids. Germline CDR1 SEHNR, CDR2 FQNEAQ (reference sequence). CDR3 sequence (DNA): TGTGCCAGCACCTCTTCCGATTCTAACTATGGCTACACCTTC. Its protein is CASTSSDSNYGYTF.

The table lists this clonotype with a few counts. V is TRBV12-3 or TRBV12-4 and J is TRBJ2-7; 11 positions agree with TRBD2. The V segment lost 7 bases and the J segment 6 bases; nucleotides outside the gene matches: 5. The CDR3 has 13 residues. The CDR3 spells CASKRLAGGEQYF. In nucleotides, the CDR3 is TGTGCCAGCAAGCGGCTAGCGGGAGGCGAGCAGTACTTC.